The entry that follows covers one TCR beta chain sequence. These data belong to a study of blood T cell repertoires in COVID-19. Profiled with immunoSEQ multiplex PCR; TCRdb holds only in-frame clones, not every one. The table has 45,000 to 55,000 clones, 60% to 80% seen once; the top ten hold roughly 6.1%. CDR3 size: 13 residues. CDR1 is KGHDR and CDR2 is SFDVKD in the germline V gene. V was clipped by 3 bases and J by 8 bases, with 11 bases between them. This TCR was recovered from a woman in her forties or fifties with acute COVID-19. Sequencing input: PBMCs or T cells enriched from blood (not recorded which). This chain uses TRBV24-1 with TRBJ2-3, with D perhaps matching TRBD1 (6 bases). The DNA of the CDR3 is TGTGCCACCAGTGATGCAGGGGTTTCTACGCAGTATTTT. Its protein is CATSDAGVSTQYF.